Listed below are T cell receptor beta chains from one sample, sequenced in a study of breast tumors, draining lymph nodes, adjacent tissues. TCRdb analysed the multiplex PCR reads with MiXCR anew, one entry per CDR3 protein. The repertoire holds 200,000 or so distinct CDR3 sequences, with around a third as singletons. Sequencing input: axillary lymph node tissue. The receptors derive from a female donor with breast cancer. Some clones in this sample may be carry-over from other donors' samples. Both conserved end residues are part of each CDR3. The order of the fields is V gene, clone size, D gene, J gene, CDR3 protein, CDR3 DNA. A D gene is named only where the DNA matches it firmly. Only part of the rows carry a size: once, few, many, or a class if the clone is expanded.

TRBV12-3/TRBV12-4	NA	NA	TRBJ1-2	CARSSQGSRSYGYTF	TGTGCCCGCAGTAGCCAGGGGAGTCGGAGCTATGGCTACACCTTC
TRBV5-1	many	TRBD2	TRBJ2-1	CASSDPLAGYNEQFF	TGCGCCAGCAGCGACCCGCTAGCGGGGTACAATGAGCAGTTCTTC
TRBV7-2	many	NA	TRBJ1-2	CASSSGQSRDYGYTF	TGTGCCAGCAGCTCCGGACAGAGTAGGGACTATGGCTACACCTTC
TRBV7-2	NA	NA	TRBJ2-3	CASNLLDRLSPGDTQYF	TGTGCCAGCAACTTACTCGACAGGCTTAGCCCTGGAGATACGCAGTATTTT
TRBV7-2	many	TRBD1	TRBJ1-5	CASSVDRESNQPQHF	TGTGCCAGCAGCGTAGACAGGGAAAGCAATCAGCCCCAGCATTTT
TRBV6-2/TRBV6-3	few	TRBD2	TRBJ2-7	CASSPTGTSLYEQYF	TGTGCCAGCAGTCCCACCGGGACTAGCCTTTACGAGCAGTACTTC
TRBV15	many	NA	TRBJ2-1	CATSRGGQGHYNEQFF	TGTGCCACCAGCAGAGGAGGGCAGGGGCACTACAATGAGCAGTTCTTC
TRBV7-7	many	TRBD1	TRBJ2-2	CASSLQGAGELFF	TGTGCTAGCAGCTTACAGGGGGCCGGGGAGCTGTTTTTT
TRBV6-6	many	TRBD1	TRBJ1-6	CASRTGADNSPLHF	TGTGCCAGCAGGACAGGGGCTGACAATTCACCCCTCCACTTT
TRBV19	many	NA	TRBJ1-5	CASSSRQIDSNQPQHF	TGTGCCAGTAGTAGCCGACAGATAGATAGCAATCAGCCCCAGCATTTT
TRBV7-3	many	TRBD2	TRBJ2-1	CASSPGTSKRDEQFF	TGTGCCAGCAGCCCCGGGACTAGCAAGAGGGATGAGCAGTTCTTC
TRBV11-2	NA	TRBD1	TRBJ2-6	CASSDRGLAANVLTF	TGTGCCAGCAGCGACAGGGGGCTGGCGGCCAACGTCCTGACTTTC
TRBV6-1	NA	TRBD2	TRBJ2-1	CASYSSGGKYNEQFF	TGTGCCAGCTATTCTAGCGGGGGTAAATACAATGAGCAGTTCTTC
TRBV15	many	NA	TRBJ1-5	CATAPGAYQPQHF	TGTGCCACCGCCCCCGGGGCCTATCAGCCCCAGCATTTT
TRBV3-1	many	TRBD1	TRBJ1-2	CASSSSSQGARTF	TGTGCCAGCAGCTCGAGTTCTCAGGGGGCTCGGACCTTC
TRBV6-6	NA	TRBD2	TRBJ2-1	CASLPSGGDNEQFF	TGTGCCAGCCTTCCTAGCGGGGGGGACAATGAGCAGTTCTTC
TRBV7-6	NA	NA	TRBJ1-2	CASSLRAGVGGYTF	TGTGCCAGCAGCTTAAGGGCAGGGGTTGGTGGCTACACCTTC
TRBV2	many	NA	TRBJ2-7	CASSESWGSYEQYF	TGTGCCAGCAGTGAATCTTGGGGCAGCTACGAGCAGTACTTC
TRBV4-1	many	TRBD1	TRBJ1-2	CASSQGTGGGGYTF	TGCGCCAGCAGCCAGGGGACAGGGGGCGGCGGCTACACCTTC
TRBV5-6	many	NA	TRBJ2-5	CASSLAGRQETQYF	TGTGCCAGCAGCTTAGCAGGCAGACAAGAGACCCAGTACTTC
TRBV7-8	many	TRBD1	TRBJ2-1	CASSQRRQGANEQFF	TGTGCCAGCAGCCAACGACGACAGGGGGCCAATGAGCAGTTCTTC
TRBV20-1	NA	NA	TRBJ1-1	CSARGSLMNTEAFF	TGCAGTGCTAGGGGGTCCCTCATGAACACTGAAGCTTTCTTT
TRBV12-3/TRBV12-4	many	NA	TRBJ2-1	CASTSGTYYNEQFF	TGTGCCAGCACCTCCGGGACCTATTACAATGAGCAGTTCTTC
TRBV18	NA	NA	TRBJ2-3	CASSPQQGGTSTDTQYF	TGTGCCAGCTCACCACAACAGGGAGGTACTAGCACAGATACGCAGTATTTT
TRBV5-1	many	NA	TRBJ1-6	CASSRDNSPLHF	TGCGCCAGCAGCAGGGACAATTCACCCCTCCACTTT
TRBV7-9	NA	NA	TRBJ1-2	CASSPSGGTVGYTF	TGTGCCAGCAGCCCGTCTGGGGGAACAGTAGGCTACACCTTC
TRBV20-1	many	NA	TRBJ1-2	CSARKEGYTF	TGCAGTGCTAGGAAGGAAGGCTACACCTTC
TRBV12-3/TRBV12-4	many	TRBD1	TRBJ2-3	CASSLGDRDTQYF	TGTGCCAGCAGTTTGGGGGACAGGGATACGCAGTATTTT
TRBV6-2/TRBV6-3	few	NA	TRBJ2-5	CASSHSERETQYF	TGTGCCAGCAGTCACTCGGAGCGGGAGACCCAGTACTTC
TRBV28	many	NA	TRBJ1-5	CASRPQGQPQHF	TGTGCCAGCAGGCCCCAGGGTCAGCCCCAGCATTTT
TRBV18	NA	NA	TRBJ2-1	CASSPDRGRGNNEQFF	TGTGCCAGCTCACCAGACAGAGGGCGAGGGAACAATGAGCAGTTCTTC
TRBV11-2	many	TRBD2	TRBJ2-3	CASSGGGGPDTQYF	TGTGCCAGCAGTGGCGGGGGGGGCCCAGATACGCAGTATTTT
TRBV10-3	once	NA	TRBJ1-6	CASSYGESSYNSPLHF	TGTGCCAGCAGTTACGGGGAGAGCTCCTATAATTCACCCCTCCACTTT
TRBV9	many	TRBD2	TRBJ2-2	CASSRLAGNTGELFF	TGTGCCAGCAGCCGACTAGCGGGGAACACCGGGGAGCTGTTTTTT
TRBV18	many	TRBD2	TRBJ2-7	CASSLSAGEQYF	TGTGCCAGCTCACTCTCAGCGGGGGAGCAGTACTTC
TRBV5-8	NA	TRBD1	TRBJ1-1	CASSWGTGVSHPAFF	TGTGCCAGCAGCTGGGGGACAGGCGTCTCCCACCCCGCTTTCTTT
TRBV4-3	many	NA	TRBJ2-3	CASSQGGARGSDTQYF	TGCGCCAGCAGCCAAGGGGGGGCGCGGGGATCAGATACGCAGTATTTT
TRBV12-3/TRBV12-4	NA	NA	TRBJ1-5	CASRGGLAAYEHF	TGTGCCAGCAGGGGGGGACTAGCGGCCTACGAGCATTTT
TRBV4-3	many	NA	TRBJ2-5	CASSQETGPRETQYF	TGCGCCAGCAGCCAAGAGACGGGACCGCGGGAGACCCAGTACTTC
TRBV5-1	NA	NA	TRBJ2-1	CASSMGGRLGNEQFF	TGTGCCAGCAGCATGGGGGGCAGATTGGGCAATGAGCAGTTCTTC
TRBV6-5	few	NA	TRBJ2-3	CASSYRGFSIDTQYF	TGTGCCAGCAGTTACCGGGGGTTTAGCATAGATACGCAGTATTTT
TRBV5-1	many	NA	TRBJ1-1	CASRRGNTEAFF	TGCGCCAGCCGGCGGGGGAACACTGAAGCTTTCTTT
TRBV20-1	NA	NA	TRBJ1-6	CSATPGGGRNSPLHF	TGCAGTGCCACCCCGGGGGGCGGACGGAATTCACCCCTCCACTTT
TRBV5-1	NA	NA	TRBJ1-2	CASSLGSANSYGYTF	TGCGCCAGCAGCTTGGGGTCAGCGAACTCCTATGGCTACACCTTC
TRBV5-4	NA	NA	TRBJ1-1	CASSLQGMSEAFF	TGTGCCAGCAGCCTACAGGGAATGTCTGAAGCTTTCTTT
TRBV6-2/TRBV6-3	few	TRBD1	TRBJ1-2	CASSHPQGATSRGYTF	TGTGCCAGCAGTCACCCCCAGGGGGCAACGTCGCGGGGCTACACCTTC
TRBV29-1	many	TRBD2	TRBJ2-3	CSVDGRTSGRLRTQYF	TGCAGCGTTGATGGTCGGACTAGCGGGAGATTAAGGACGCAGTATTTT
TRBV28	few	TRBD2	TRBJ2-2	CASRRRGESTGELFF	TGTGCCAGCAGAAGACGGGGGGAGAGCACCGGGGAGCTGTTTTTT
TRBV10-3	many	NA	TRBJ2-2	CAIRQGNTGELFF	TGTGCCATCAGGCAGGGGAACACCGGGGAGCTGTTTTTT
TRBV5-1	NA	NA	TRBJ1-4	CASSRAGEGEKLFF	TGCGCCAGCAGTAGGGCAGGGGAGGGAGAAAAACTGTTTTTT
TRBV24-1	NA	NA	TRBJ1-1	CATQGRRGAEAFF	TGTGCCACCCAAGGGCGTAGGGGTGCTGAAGCTTTCTTT
TRBV4-2	many	NA	TRBJ2-7	CASSQDRRGPYEQYF	TGTGCCAGCAGCCAAGATCGAAGGGGCCCCTACGAGCAGTACTTC
TRBV20-1	NA	NA	TRBJ1-1	CSARVRGIANTEAFF	TGCAGTGCTAGAGTGCGGGGGATTGCGAACACTGAAGCTTTCTTT